Below are 12 T cell receptor beta chains sequenced from a single sample in a study of T-cell memory formation after mild COVID-19 (dated by TCRdb to the early 2020s). Library prep was done by 5' RACE. The instrument was an Illumina NovaSeq 6000. TCRdb's own reprocessing of the public reads used fastp at Q25 and MiXCR and kept productive beta chains. When rows share a CDR3 protein, they turn into one entry using the most common DNA and genes. A total of 140,000 to 150,000 distinct CDR3 sequences appear in this sample, roughly 6.2% of them only once. About 1.9% of the sample is in the top ten clones. Sample: PBMCs or a T cell subset sorted from them (not recorded which). Receptor source: an adult woman who had mild COVID-19 (a few samples of this study predate the infection). The sample titles of this study are shuffled in the database, so cell type and time point are left out; the donor was told from shared clones.

This clonotype was seen repeatedly, ten times or more. This chain links TRBV5-1 with TRBJ1-1; TRBD1 agrees at 8 bases. Per the germline V gene, CDR1 is SGHRS and CDR2 is YFSETQ. J gave up 3 bases and V 3 bases, and 10 bases lay outside the gene matches. This CDR3 spans 16 amino acids. This CDR3 reads CASSSWAGGGDTEAFF. The CDR3 DNA is TGCGCCAGCAGCTCCTGGGCAGGGGGCGGCGACACTGAAGCTTTCTTT.

V gene TRBV27 combines with J gene TRBJ2-5; 13 nucleotides line up with TRBD2. Germline V lookup: CDR1 MNHEY, CDR2 SMNVEV (reference sequence). The CDR3 is 16 residues long. Trimming removed 4 bases from V and 5 bases from J; junction bases left unmatched: 7. This CDR3 reads CASSSETSGGPETQYF. CDR3 DNA sequence: TGTGCCAGCAGTTCGGAGACTAGCGGGGGGCCGGAGACCCAGTACTTC.

The V call is TRBV30, the J call TRBJ1-5; D possibly corresponds to TRBD1 (6 bases). CDR1 is GTSNPN and CDR2 is SVGIG in the germline V gene (reference sequence). V lost 5 bases and J lost 4, with 12 bases in between. The CDR3 covers 13 residues. CDR3 in DNA: TGTGCCTGGTCTATACAGGGAAATCAGCCCCAGCATTTT. This translates into CAWSIQGNQPQHF.

The V call is TRBV7-9, the J call TRBJ2-7; possibly TRBD1 for D (6 bases). There are 14 residues in the CDR3. V lost 5 bases to trimming and J lost 6 bases, with 17 bases between them. CDR1 and CDR2 (germline): SEHNR, FQNEAQ (reference sequence). The CDR3 reads CASSEDLARGEQYF. CDR3 coding DNA: TGTGCCAGCAGCGAGGACTTAGCCAGGGGCGAGCAGTACTTC.

This clonotype was seen at least ten times. The chain joins TRBV5-1 to TRBJ2-3, with 10 nucleotides matching TRBD2. CDR1 SGHRS and CDR2 YFSETQ come from the germline V gene. J was trimmed by 3 bases and V by 5 bases; bases with no gene match: 6. The CDR3 totals 15 residues. The CDR3 loop is CASREGLARTDTQYF. The CDR3 bases are TGCGCCAGCAGAGAGGGACTAGCGAGGACAGATACGCAGTATTTT.

Comment on this clonotype: The junction departs from germline at one end; a sequencing error may be responsible. The V call is TRBV2, the J call TRBJ1-6; no clear D gene. Germline-derived CDR1 and CDR2 are SNHLY and FYNNEI. The CDR3 covers 15 residues. The CDR3 coding sequence is TGTGTCAGCAGTGCTTCGAGCTCCTATAATTCACCCCTCCACTTT. It codes for CVSSASSSYNSPLHF.

The chain recombines TRBV12-3 or TRBV12-4 with TRBJ1-5; TRBD1 aligns across 10 bases. Unmatched junction bases numbered 4, after V lost 6 bases and J lost 2 bases. This CDR3 comprises 15 residues. The CDR3 region is CASRTGGSGNQPQHF. Written as DNA, the CDR3 is TGTGCCAGCAGGACAGGGGGCTCGGGCAATCAGCCCCAGCATTTT.

This clonotype has ten or more counts. The chain joins TRBV5-1 to TRBJ2-1, with 14 bases that match TRBD2. Germline assignment: CDR1 SGHRS and CDR2 YFSETQ. The trim removed 3 bases at V and 8 bases at J, leaving 7 bases unmatched. The CDR3 covers 16 residues. CDR3 in amino acids: CASSSTGTSGGDEQFF. CDR3 nucleotides: TGCGCCAGCAGCTCCACCGGGACTAGCGGGGGCGATGAGCAGTTCTTC.

The gene calls are TRBV30 and TRBJ1-5; D unclear. Germline CDR1 GTSNPN, CDR2 SVGIG (reference sequence). The CDR3 runs to 16 residues. V was trimmed by 0 bases and J by 2 bases, leaving 14 bases between them. The CDR3 protein is CAWSVRSRAGNQPQHF. CDR3 DNA: TGTGCCTGGAGTGTAAGGAGCAGAGCTGGCAATCAGCCCCAGCATTTT. The full variable domain, its missing parts supplied by reference TRBV30 and TRBJ1-5, is SQTIHQWPATLVQPVGSPLSLECTVEGTSNPNLYWYRQAAGRGLQLLFYSVGIGQISSEVPQNLSASRPQDRQFILSSKKLLLSDSGFYLCAWSVRSRAGNQPQHFGDGTRLSIL.

In the case of this clonotype: One junction end disagrees with the germline gene, perhaps due to a read error. This rearrangement joins TRBV12-3 or TRBV12-4 to TRBJ2-3; TRBD1 aligns across 9 bases. CDR3 length: 14 amino acids. Written as DNA, the CDR3 is TGTGCCAGCAGTTTAGGGACAGGGGCCACGAAACGGAATTTT. Protein sequence: CASSLGTGATKRNF.

This clonotype was seen many times. V usage is TRBV4-1 and J usage is TRBJ2-5, with 9 bases aligning to TRBD2. The CDR3 runs 16 residues. V trimming: 4 bases; J trimming: 1 base; junction bases outside the gene matches: 7. The germline V gene encodes CDR1 MGHRA and CDR2 YSYEKL. The CDR3, as DNA: TGCGCCAGCAGCCTATCCCTTAGCGGGGGCCAAGAGACCCAGTACTTC. Translating gives CASSLSLSGGQETQYF.

The sample holds many counts of this clonotype. This chain uses TRBV7-6 with TRBJ2-3; 10 bases line up with TRBD2. The V segment lost 5 bases and the J segment 0 bases; nucleotides outside the gene matches: 14. There are 19 residues in the CDR3. Germline CDR1 and CDR2: SGHVS and FNYEAQ. CDR3 nucleotide sequence: TGTGCCAGCAGCCCCCGGTCGGCTAGCGGGGGATCTAGCACAGATACGCAGTATTTT. This sequence encodes CASSPRSASGGSSTDTQYF.